Each of the 19 T cell receptor beta chains below was sequenced from the same sample in a study of T-cell memory formation after mild COVID-19. MiXCR was run by TCRdb on the 5' RACE reads, yielding one entry per CDR3 protein. The repertoire includes about 340,000 distinct CDR3 sequences, over 10% of them detected once, and about a fifth sits in the top ten. Sequenced: PBMCs or a T cell subset sorted from them (not recorded which). Receptors originate from a man aged 18 to 29 who had mild COVID-19 (a few samples of this study predate the infection). Cell type and time point are not known.

This clonotype was seen a handful of times. The chain is built from TRBV4-3 and TRBJ2-3; TRBD1 matches at 7 bases. This CDR3 is 15 amino acids long. V shed 2 bases, J shed 5 bases, and the junction held 7 bases outside the gene matches. Germline V gene sequence: CDR1 LGHNA, CDR2 YSLEER. The DNA for the CDR3 is TGCGCCAGCAGCCAACGGATGACAGGGAGAGATACGCAGTATTTT. Translating it yields CASSQRMTGRDTQYF.

There are a few counts of this clonotype. The J gene is TRBJ1-3, the V gene TRBV19; possibly TRBD1 for D (5 bases). Trimming cost V 7 bases and J 0 bases, with 10 bases left between them. The germline V gene encodes CDR1 LNHDA and CDR2 SQIVND (reference sequence). The CDR3 has 14 residues. CDR3 sequence reads: CASNTGSSGNTIYF. The DNA for the CDR3 is TGTGCCAGTAACACAGGATCCTCTGGAAACACCATATATTTT.

V gene TRBV6-5 combines with J gene TRBJ2-5; D is possibly TRBD2 (7 bases). The CDR3 contains 15 residues. Germline V CDR1 and CDR2: MNHEY, SVGAGI. Trimming shortened V by 8 bases and J by 5 bases, and 21 bases separated the two germline ends. In nucleotides, the CDR3 is TGTGCCAGCTTCTCCAGGGGAGCGGGATGGGAGACCCAGTACTTC. Its translation: CASFSRGAGWETQYF.

The chain links TRBV25-1 to TRBJ2-3, with 8 bases that match TRBD2. CDR3 length: 14 residues. Germline CDR1 and CDR2: MGHDK and SYGVNS. The V segment lost 3 bases and the J segment 4 bases; nucleotides outside the gene matches: 3. The CDR3 is CASSDERGPDTQYF. CDR3 coding DNA: TGTGCCAGCAGTGATGAGCGGGGGCCAGATACGCAGTATTTT.

This clonotype was seen more than once but under ten times. V usage is TRBV10-3 and J usage is TRBJ2-3; D might be TRBD1 or TRBD2, each matching 6 bases. V was clipped by 8 bases and J by 2 bases, with 17 bases between them. This CDR3 is 15 amino acids long. CDR1 is ENHRY, CDR2 SYGVKD, per germline. The CDR3 sequence is CAISGGGQPTDTQYF. Written as DNA, the CDR3 is TGTGCCATCTCCGGGGGCGGACAGCCCACAGATACGCAGTATTTT.

This clonotype was counted at least ten times. V and J are TRBV20-1 and TRBJ2-5; D is possibly TRBD2 (5 bases). CDR3 length: 14 amino acids. The germline V gene encodes CDR1 DFQATT and CDR2 SNEGSKA (reference sequence). The ends were cut back, 4 bases at V and 1 base at J, with 13 bases in the middle. For the CDR3, the DNA is TGCAGTGCTATTCCTAGCCTGGCCCAAGAGACCCAGTACTTC. This translates into CSAIPSLAQETQYF.

This clonotype has just a few counts. J is TRBJ1-1 and V is TRBV6-5; weak D call: TRBD1 (5 bases). Germline V gene data show CDR1 as MNHEY and CDR2 as SVGAGI. Trimming removed 10 bases from V and 5 bases from J, with 17 bases in between. The CDR3 consists of 13 residues. This chain's CDR3 is CAIHARGWTEAFF. The CDR3 DNA sequence: TGTGCCATCCATGCGAGGGGCTGGACTGAAGCTTTCTTT.

This clonotype occurred a few times. V usage is TRBV5-5 and J usage is TRBJ1-2; 8 nucleotides agree with TRBD1. Per the germline V gene, CDR1 is SGHKS and CDR2 is YYEKEE (reference sequence). This CDR3 has 17 amino acids. V was clipped by 3 bases and J by 0 bases; unmatched bases: 10. DNA for the CDR3: TGTGCCAGCAGCTCGGACAGGGCGGAGGGAGCTAACTATGGCTACACCTTC. Protein sequence: CASSSDRAEGANYGYTF.

This clonotype was observed at least ten times. The rearrangement uses TRBV28 and TRBJ2-7; 7 bases line up with TRBD2. The V gene end was trimmed by 7 bases and the J gene end by 3 bases; junction bases not matched to a gene: 18. The CDR3 has 17 residues. Germline values: CDR1 MDHEN, CDR2 SYDVKM. CDR3 loop: CASNAGGWAPPFYEQYV. In DNA, the CDR3 is TGTGCCAGCAACGCCGGGGGGTGGGCACCGCCATTCTACGAGCAGTACGTC.

The rearrangement uses TRBV7-3 and TRBJ2-2; D is uncertain. V lost 1 base to trimming and J lost 3 bases, with 6 bases between them. This CDR3 contains 14 residues. The germline V gene encodes CDR1 SGHTA and CDR2 FQGTGA. CDR3 DNA sequence: TGTGCCAGCAGCTTAAGTCGGTACACCGGGGAGCTGTTTTTT. Protein: CASSLSRYTGELFF.

This clonotype has a handful of counts. The V gene is TRBV6-6, the J gene TRBJ1-1; D is unclear. The CDR3 extends over 15 amino acids. Germline V gene lookup returns CDR1 MNHNY and CDR2 SVGAGI (reference sequence). V lost 4 bases to trimming and J lost 0 bases, with 12 bases between them. The CDR3, as DNA: TGTGCCAGCAGTTCTCCCCGGGCCATGAACACTGAAGCTTTCTTT. Amino acids: CASSSPRAMNTEAFF.

The chain has TRBV30 and TRBJ1-4, with no clear D. Trimming took 0 bases from V and 0 from J, leaving 8 bases between them. Looked up from germline, CDR1 is GTSNPN and CDR2 is SVGIG (reference sequence). This CDR3 spans 15 amino acids. The CDR3 nucleotides are TGTGCCTGGAGTGTACTCTCCGCAACTAATGAAAAACTGTTTTTT. This gives the protein CAWSVLSATNEKLFF.

This chain links TRBV7-8 with TRBJ2-3; D unclear. The CDR3 sequence is 13 residues long. The germline V gene has CDR1 SGHVS and CDR2 FQNEAQ. V gave up 5 bases and J gave up 2 bases, with 8 bases separating them. The CDR3 DNA follows: TGTGCCAGCAGCACCCTACTCACAGATACGCAGTATTTT. It yields the protein CASSTLLTDTQYF.

This clonotype was found many times. V gene TRBV28 combines with J gene TRBJ1-1; D not certain. Trimming removed 10 bases from V and 1 base from J, with 10 bases in between. The CDR3 length is 12 residues. CDR1 MDHEN and CDR2 SYDVKM come from the germline V gene. In DNA form, the CDR3 reads TGTGCCACCTCGTGGGGGAACACTGAAGCTTTCTTT. It encodes CATSWGNTEAFF.

This clonotype has a handful of counts. CDR3 nucleotides: TGTGCCAGCAGCTTTGGAGGGGGGCGTCCTGGCGAGCAGTACTTC. It specifies CASSFGGGRPGEQYF. V gene TRBV5-4 combines with J gene TRBJ2-7, with D perhaps TRBD1 or TRBD2 (6 bases each). CDR1 is SGHNT, CDR2 YYREEE, per germline (reference sequence). The CDR3 is 15 amino acids. Trimming took 2 bases from V and 6 from J, leaving 18 bases between them.

This clonotype was observed a handful of times. V usage is TRBV7-6 and J usage is TRBJ2-5; 10 nucleotides agree with TRBD1. The CDR3 is 14 amino acids. Germline assignment: CDR1 SGHVS and CDR2 FNYEAQ. With V trimmed by 4 bases and J by 5 bases, 4 bases remained unmatched. This CDR3 is CASSSGQGDETQYF. The DNA of the CDR3 is TGTGCCAGCAGCTCTGGACAGGGGGACGAGACCCAGTACTTC.

This clonotype was detected only a few times. This rearrangement joins TRBV20-1 to TRBJ2-7; D remains ambiguous. Germline-derived CDR1 and CDR2 are DFQATT and SNEGSKA (reference sequence). This CDR3 is 14 amino acids long. V shed 6 bases and J shed 6 bases, with 21 bases lying between them. CDR3 sequence reads: CSAVPDGPRREQYF. CDR3 coding DNA: TGCAGTGCCGTCCCTGACGGCCCCAGACGCGAGCAGTACTTC.

The rearrangement uses TRBV11-2 and TRBJ1-1; tentatively, D is TRBD1 (5 bases). This CDR3 comprises 14 residues. Per the germline V gene, CDR1 is SGHAT and CDR2 is FQNNGV. The V and J ends lost 3 bases and 4 bases respectively, with 12 bases between them. The CDR3 DNA reads as TGTGCCAGCAGCTTGGGGGATGGTGGCACTGAAGCTTTCTTT. This encodes CASSLGDGGTEAFF.

This clonotype was seen repeatedly, ten times or more. CDR3 nucleotide sequence: TGTGCCAGCAGCCGAAATAGCGGGAGCGCAGATACGCAGTATTTT. This encodes CASSRNSGSADTQYF. The chain recombines TRBV7-2 with TRBJ2-3; 9 bases align to TRBD2. V lost 5 bases and J lost 4; bases outside the gene matches: 7. The germline V gene has CDR1 SGHTA and CDR2 FQGNSA. The CDR3 runs to 15 residues.